These 24 T cell receptor beta chains came from one sample sequenced in a study of T cell changes during pregnancy in multiple sclerosis. Profiled with immunoSEQ multiplex PCR; TCRdb holds only in-frame clones, not every one. This table holds tens of thousands of clones, about 93% found once. This specimen consisted of CD8+ T cells from peripheral blood mononuclear cells, obtained in the third trimester of pregnancy. The receptor set was obtained from a female donor with multiple sclerosis, enrolled in a pregnancy study.

The chain employs TRBV9 and TRBJ1-1, with 7 bases matching TRBD1. The CDR3 totals 13 residues. Germline-derived CDR1 and CDR2 are SGDLS and YYNGEE. The V gene end was trimmed by 0 bases and the J gene end by 6 bases; junction bases not matched to a gene: 2. CDR3 loop: CASSVGGGSEAFF. Written as DNA, the CDR3 is TGTGCCAGCAGCGTAGGAGGGGGCTCTGAAGCTTTCTTT.

The chain combines TRBV19 with TRBJ1-1, with a tentative D call TRBD1 (5 bases). The CDR3 contains 13 residues. V lost 2 bases to trimming and J lost 9 bases, with 13 bases between them. CDR1 and CDR2 from the germline V gene are LNHDA and SQIVND (reference sequence). CDR3 protein: CASSIRIAGKAFF. In DNA, the CDR3 is TGTGCCAGTAGTATACGAATCGCAGGGAAAGCTTTCTTT.

This clone was recorded once. The chain is built from TRBV10-2 and TRBJ2-7, with D tentatively TRBD2 (5 bases). CDR3 length equals 11 residues. V lost 8 bases and J 4 bases, leaving 9 bases between the germline ends. From germline, CDR1 is WSHSY and CDR2 SAAADI. CDR3 residues: CASGPGYEQYF. The CDR3 bases are TGCGCCAGCGGGCCGGGGTACGAGCAGTACTTC.

The chain uses TRBV19 and TRBJ2-3; weak D call: TRBD1 (5 bases). Deletions cut 3 bases from V and 4 bases from J, with 11 bases between. This CDR3 has 14 amino acids. Germline loops: CDR1 LNHDA, CDR2 SQIVND (reference sequence). The DNA for the CDR3 is TGTGCCAGTAGTATCTTTAGGGGCGCAGATACGCAGTATTTT. This sequence encodes CASSIFRGADTQYF.

This chain links TRBV27 with TRBJ2-7; 9 positions agree with TRBD1. The ends lost 6 bases at V and 5 bases at J; junction bases unmatched: 8. This CDR3 is 14 amino acids long. The germline V gene encodes CDR1 MNHEY and CDR2 SMNVEV (reference sequence). CDR3 region: CASSYSGQGDEQYF. CDR3 DNA sequence: TGTGCCAGCAGCTATTCGGGACAGGGAGACGAGCAGTACTTC.

V gene TRBV12-5 combines with J gene TRBJ1-1; D perhaps matches TRBD1 (5 bases). CDR1 and CDR2 from the germline V gene are LGHNT and FRNRAP. The length of the CDR3 is 14 residues. The V end was cut by 7 bases, the J end by 3 bases, with 15 bases between. CDR3 DNA: TGTGCTAGTGCCCCCCAGGGAGGAGACACTGAAGCTTTCTTT. Encoded protein: CASAPQGGDTEAFF.

The chain has TRBV30 and TRBJ2-7; 7 bases are a match to TRBD1. Trimming cost V 0 bases and J 6 bases; bases outside gene matches: 5. Germline CDR1 is GTSNPN and CDR2 is SVGIG (reference sequence). The CDR3 runs 13 residues. This CDR3 is CAWSVPYRGEQYF. The CDR3 DNA sequence: TGTGCCTGGAGTGTACCCTACAGGGGCGAGCAGTACTTC.

V usage is TRBV7-3 and J usage is TRBJ2-3, with 14 bases matching TRBD2. Germline CDR1 reads SGHTA; CDR2 reads FQGTGA. The CDR3 has 18 amino acids. J was trimmed by 2 bases and V by 3 bases; bases with no gene match: 7. In DNA, the CDR3 is TGTGCCAGCAGCTTGCTAGGGACTAGCGGGAGACCCACAGATACGCAGTATTTT. Residues: CASSLLGTSGRPTDTQYF. Full variable domain (remainder filled in from reference TRBV7-3 and TRBJ2-3): GAGVSQTPSNKVTEKGKYVELRCDPISGHTALYWYRQSLGQGPEFLIYFQGTGAADDSGLPNDRFFAVRPEGSVSTLKIQRTERGDSAVYLCASSLLGTSGRPTDTQYFGPGTRLTVL.

The sample holds one count of this clone. The chain uses TRBV2 and TRBJ2-5, with TRBD2 as a possible D gene (6 bases). The germline gives CDR1 SNHLY, CDR2 FYNNEI. The CDR3 has 15 residues. Trimming stripped 7 bases from V and 9 bases from J, with 24 bases between. CDR3 loop: CASNRISGVGEAQYF. The CDR3 region has the DNA TGTGCCAGCAACCGAATTTCGGGGGTGGGTGAGGCCCAGTACTTC.

The chain is built from TRBV7-2 and TRBJ2-2, with TRBD2 matching 7 bases. The CDR3 has 15 residues. Germline V lookup: CDR1 SGHTA, CDR2 FQGNSA. V lost 5 bases and J lost 2; bases outside the gene matches: 5. CDR3 sequence (DNA): TGTGCCAGCAGCCCGGGACTACCTAACACCGGGGAGCTGTTTTTT. This gives the protein CASSPGLPNTGELFF.

J is TRBJ2-6 and V is TRBV19; D ambiguous. Trimming pared 9 bases from V and 0 bases from J, leaving 6 bases between. Per germline, CDR1 LNHDA and CDR2 SQIVND (reference sequence). CDR3 length: 13 residues. CDR3 residues: CASGLSGANVLTF. The CDR3 nucleotides read TGTGCCAGCGGTCTCTCTGGGGCCAACGTCCTGACTTTC.

The rearrangement links TRBV27 to TRBJ2-1, with D uncertain. CDR3 length equals 14 residues. Germline assignment: CDR1 MNHEY and CDR2 SMNVEV (reference sequence). Trimming shortened V by 0 bases and J by 7 bases, and 10 bases separated the two germline ends. The CDR3 reads CASSLSTVLNEQFF. In nucleotides, the CDR3 is TGTGCCAGCAGTTTATCCACAGTGTTGAATGAGCAGTTCTTC.

The rearrangement uses TRBV2 and TRBJ1-6; D possibly corresponds to TRBD1 (5 bases). CDR3 size: 15 residues. CDR1 and CDR2 (germline): SNHLY, FYNNEI. V lost 6 bases, J lost 6 bases, and 15 bases lay in between. The CDR3 loop is CASRARQITNSPLHF. Written as DNA, the CDR3 is TGTGCCAGCAGGGCCCGACAGATAACTAATTCACCCCTCCACTTT.

This clone has a single count. The chain couples TRBV6-6 to TRBJ2-5, with 11 bases fitting TRBD1. Looked up from germline, CDR1 is MNHNY and CDR2 is SVGAGI (reference sequence). The CDR3 runs 14 residues. The V segment lost 7 bases and the J segment 5 bases; nucleotides outside the gene matches: 6. The CDR3 is CASTGQGAGETQYF. The CDR3, as DNA: TGTGCCAGCACAGGACAGGGGGCAGGGGAGACCCAGTACTTC.

The rearrangement links TRBV6-1 to TRBJ2-1; 12 nucleotides align to TRBD2. Per the germline V gene, CDR1 is MNHNS and CDR2 is SASEGT. CDR3 length: 14 residues. V shed 3 bases and J 9 bases; nucleotides not matched to a gene: 3. The DNA of the CDR3 is TGTGCCAGCAGTGAGGGACTAGCGGGCGGTGAGCAGTTCTTC. Its protein is CASSEGLAGGEQFF.

This clone has only one observation. This chain connects TRBV29-1 to TRBJ2-7; 10 bases match TRBD2. This CDR3 spans 13 amino acids. Trimming at V came to 2 bases and at J to 9 bases, leaving 7 bases not matched to a gene. Germline CDR1 and CDR2: SQVTM and ANQGSEA. For the CDR3, the DNA is TGCAGCGTTGAATCTAGCGGGAGTGCCACGCAGTACTTC. This translates into CSVESSGSATQYF.

The rearrangement joins TRBV7-9 to TRBJ2-7; D is possibly TRBD2 (5 bases). There are 13 residues in the CDR3. Trimming removed 2 bases from V and 7 bases from J, with 12 bases in between. CDR1 is SEHNR and CDR2 is FQNEAQ in the germline V gene (reference sequence). The CDR3 loop is CASSLPGLREQYF. CDR3 bases: TGTGCCAGCAGCTTACCGGGATTGCGGGAGCAGTACTTC. Using reference TRBV7-9 and TRBJ2-7 for the parts outside the CDR3, the full variable domain is DTGVSQNPRHKITKRGQNVTFRCDPISEHNRLYWYRQTLGQGPEFLTYFQNEAQLEKSRLLSDRFSAERPKGSFSTLEIQRTEQGDSAMYLCASSLPGLREQYFGPGTRLTVT.

The genes are TRBV30 and TRBJ2-1; D ambiguous. From germline, CDR1 is GTSNPN and CDR2 SVGIG (reference sequence). The CDR3 has 11 residues. The germline V and J ends were trimmed by 2 bases and 10 bases, with 9 bases remaining between them. The CDR3 DNA follows: TGTGCCTGGAGTTCCCACTACGAGCAGTTCTTC. Translated: CAWSSHYEQFF.

The chain is built from TRBV30 and TRBJ2-7; TRBD1 is a possible D gene (6 bases). Germline CDR1 GTSNPN, CDR2 SVGIG (reference sequence). Trimming stripped 0 bases from V and 4 bases from J, with 13 bases between. The CDR3 spans 14 residues. The CDR3 loop reads CAWSVKVGAYEQYF. CDR3 DNA: TGTGCCTGGAGTGTAAAAGTGGGGGCTTACGAGCAGTACTTC.

The V and J genes are TRBV6-1 and TRBJ2-3; the D is unclear. Trimming pared 0 bases from V and 4 bases from J, leaving 11 bases between. Germline CDR1 and CDR2: MNHNS and SASEGT. This CDR3 comprises 15 residues. CDR3 loop: CASSEAVVVADTQYF. The CDR3 region has the DNA TGTGCCAGCAGTGAAGCCGTAGTTGTAGCAGATACGCAGTATTTT.

The chain uses TRBV29-1 and TRBJ1-3; D remains unclear. Trimming removed 3 bases at V and 4 bases at J, with 19 bases between. In germline, CDR1 is SQVTM, CDR2 ANQGSEA. CDR3 length: 16 residues. The DNA of the CDR3 is TGCAGCGTTGATGGGGTGGAGGGAGAAGCAGGAAACACCATATATTTT. Translation: CSVDGVEGEAGNTIYF.

The genes are TRBV18 and TRBJ2-1, with D maybe TRBD2 (5 bases). V lost 2 bases and J lost 7, with 12 bases in between. Per germline, CDR1 KGHSH and CDR2 LQKENI. The CDR3 is 14 residues long. The CDR3 DNA reads TGTGCCAGCTCACCAGAACGGCTAGCAAATGAGCAGTTCTTC. Its translation: CASSPERLANEQFF.

The V call is TRBV2, the J call TRBJ2-7; 14 nucleotides agree with TRBD2. The CDR3 runs to 17 residues. V gave up 6 bases and J gave up 7 bases; unmatched junction bases: 14. Germline CDR1 SNHLY, CDR2 FYNNEI. CDR3 nucleotide sequence: TGTGCCAGCAGCGCAGTACGGACTAGCGGGAGGAATGGGGAGCAGTACTTC. Translation: CASSAVRTSGRNGEQYF. The complete variable domain, with remaining parts taken from reference TRBV2 and TRBJ2-7, reads EPEVTQTPSHQVTQMGQEVILRCVPISNHLYFYWYRQILGQKVEFLVSFYNNEISEKSEIFDDQFSVERPDGSNFTLKIRSTKLEDSAMYFCASSAVRTSGRNGEQYFGPGTRLTVT.

This chain joins TRBV6-1 and TRBJ2-7; no definite D call. V was pared by 2 bases and J by 0 bases, with 14 bases between. The CDR3 covers 16 residues. The V gene's germline CDR1 is MNHNS and CDR2 SASEGT. The CDR3 DNA follows: TGTGCCAGCAGTGAAACCCCAGGTGTTAGCTCCTACGAGCAGTACTTC. Its protein is CASSETPGVSSYEQYF.